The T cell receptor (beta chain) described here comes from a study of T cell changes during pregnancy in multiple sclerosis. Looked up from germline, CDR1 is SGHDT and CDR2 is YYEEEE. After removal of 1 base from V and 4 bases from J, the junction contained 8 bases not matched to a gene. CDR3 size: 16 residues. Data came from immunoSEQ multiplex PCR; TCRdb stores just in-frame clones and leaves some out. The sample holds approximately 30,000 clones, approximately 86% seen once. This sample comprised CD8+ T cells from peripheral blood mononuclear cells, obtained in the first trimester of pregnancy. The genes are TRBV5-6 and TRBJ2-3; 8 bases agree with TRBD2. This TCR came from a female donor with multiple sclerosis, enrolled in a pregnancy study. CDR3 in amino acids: CASSLYLTGGSDTQYF. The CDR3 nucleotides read TGTGCCAGCAGCTTGTATTTGACGGGAGGGTCAGATACGCAGTATTTT.